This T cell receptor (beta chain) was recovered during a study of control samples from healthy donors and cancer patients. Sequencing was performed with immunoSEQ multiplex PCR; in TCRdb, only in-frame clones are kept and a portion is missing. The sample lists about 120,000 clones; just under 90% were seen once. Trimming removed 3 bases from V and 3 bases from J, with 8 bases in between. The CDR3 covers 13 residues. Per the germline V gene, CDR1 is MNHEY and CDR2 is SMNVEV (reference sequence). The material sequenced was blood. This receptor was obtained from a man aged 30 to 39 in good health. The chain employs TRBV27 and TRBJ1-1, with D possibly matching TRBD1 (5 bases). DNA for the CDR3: TGTGCCAGCAGTTTCAGGGCCGACACTGAAGCTTTCTTT. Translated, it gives CASSFRADTEAFF.